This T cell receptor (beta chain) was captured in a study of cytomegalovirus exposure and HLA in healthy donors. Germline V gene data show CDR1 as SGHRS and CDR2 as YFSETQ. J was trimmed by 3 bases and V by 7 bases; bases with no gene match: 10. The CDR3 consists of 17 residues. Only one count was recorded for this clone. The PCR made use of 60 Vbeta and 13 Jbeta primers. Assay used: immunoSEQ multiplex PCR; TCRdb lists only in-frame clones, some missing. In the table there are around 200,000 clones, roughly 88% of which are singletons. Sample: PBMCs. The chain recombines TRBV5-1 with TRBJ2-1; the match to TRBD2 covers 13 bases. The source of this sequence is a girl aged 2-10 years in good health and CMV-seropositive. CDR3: CASQRTSGGRFYNEQFF. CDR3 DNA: TGCGCCAGCCAGCGGACTAGCGGGGGTAGATTCTACAATGAGCAGTTCTTC.